This T cell receptor (beta chain) is from a study of cytomegalovirus exposure and HLA in healthy donors. CDR1 is SGHNT, CDR2 YYREEE, per germline (reference sequence). Unmatched junction bases numbered 10, after V lost 4 bases and J lost 7 bases. The CDR3 spans 16 residues. Generated by immunoSEQ multiplex PCR, the TCRdb table keeps only in-frame clones and is missing some. The sample gives about 71,000 clones, 94% of which show up once; 0.9% to 1.2% is in the top ten. The sequencing sample was made of PBMCs. The chain joins TRBV5-4 to TRBJ2-1, with TRBD2 matching 11 bases. This clonotype was sampled from a woman aged 18-29 years in good health and CMV-seronegative. CDR3 amino acids: CASSTLAGGLGNEQFF. In nucleotides, the CDR3 is TGTGCCAGCAGCACGTTAGCGGGAGGGTTAGGGAATGAGCAGTTCTTC.